The next 10 T cell receptor beta chains were all read from a single sample in a study of T cell responses to AZD1222 COVID-19 vaccine. Here immunoSEQ multiplex PCR was the method, and the copy in TCRdb shows in-frame clones only, minus some. The table includes about 94,000 clones, roughly 88% detected once. Sequences were derived from peripheral blood, sampled on day 0 of AZD1222 vaccination. The receptors originated from an adult in good health.

The chain links TRBV5-1 to TRBJ2-5; the match to TRBD1 covers 8 bases. In germline, CDR1 is SGHRS, CDR2 YFSETQ. Losses at the gene ends were 0 bases for V and 7 bases for J; bases not matched to a gene: 8. The CDR3 is 15 amino acids. CDR3 sequence (DNA): TGCGCCAGCAGCTTGGAGACAGGGGCGAGGAGGACCCAGTACTTC. It is translated as CASSLETGARRTQYF.

The chain couples TRBV6-4 to TRBJ2-2; 7 bases agree with TRBD1. CDR1 MRHNA and CDR2 SNTAGT come from the germline V gene. The CDR3 is 14 amino acids. The junction had 6 bases not matched to a gene; V was cut back by 6 bases and J by 5 bases. CDR3 sequence: CASSAGTDTGELFF. The CDR3 DNA reads as TGTGCCAGCAGCGCCGGGACAGATACCGGGGAGCTGTTTTTT.

The V gene is TRBV6-4, the J gene TRBJ1-1; unclear D gene. This CDR3 contains 13 residues. Trimming left V 0 bases short and J 12 bases short, with 14 bases between. From germline, CDR1 is MRHNA and CDR2 SNTAGT. CDR3 sequence: CASSDSSRTTTFF. CDR3 nucleotides: TGTGCCAGCAGTGACTCAAGCAGGACGACGACTTTCTTT.

The DNA of the CDR3 is TGCGCCAGCAGCTTGGGGGGGATCCGTCCTGGGGCCAACGTCCTGACTTTC. Translating gives CASSLGGIRPGANVLTF. The chain links TRBV5-1 to TRBJ2-6, with D possibly called TRBD1 or TRBD2 (5 bases each). Germline V gives CDR1 SGHRS, CDR2 YFSETQ. Trimming cost V 0 bases and J 2 bases, with 12 bases left between them. This CDR3 region has 17 residues.

V usage is TRBV10-3 and J usage is TRBJ2-3; D may match TRBD1 or TRBD2 (7 bases each). The CDR3 loop spans 13 amino acids. Germline CDR1 ENHRY, CDR2 SYGVKD. Trimming pared 11 bases from V and 1 base from J, leaving 13 bases between. CDR3 nucleotides: TGTGCCTTCTCAGGGGGGGGCACAGATACGCAGTATTTT. Translation: CAFSGGGTDTQYF.

This clone has just one count. V usage is TRBV7-9 and J usage is TRBJ1-1; no reliable D call. Trimming shortened V by 2 bases and J by 1 base, and 5 bases separated the two germline ends. From germline, CDR1 is SEHNR and CDR2 FQNEAQ (reference sequence). The CDR3 is 13 residues long. The CDR3 spells CASSLWGNTEAFF. CDR3 DNA sequence: TGTGCCAGCAGCTTATGGGGGAACACTGAAGCTTTCTTT.

This clone was seen only once. The rearrangement uses TRBV5-1 and TRBJ2-7; weak D call: TRBD2 (6 bases). Trimming shortened V by 7 bases and J by 3 bases, and 17 bases separated the two germline ends. Germline assignment: CDR1 SGHRS and CDR2 YFSETQ. The CDR3 runs 14 residues. The DNA for the CDR3 is TGCGCCAGCGGCGGGACGAGCGATGGCTACGAGCAGTACTTC. Amino acids: CASGGTSDGYEQYF.

The chain employs TRBV16 and TRBJ1-5; a possible D gene is TRBD1 (5 bases). Deletions cut 4 bases from V and 5 bases from J, with 15 bases between. The CDR3 spans 15 residues. Germline V gene data show CDR1 as KGHSY and CDR2 as FQNENV. The CDR3, as DNA: TGTGCCAGCAGCCGTGATTCTGGGGGAGATCAGCCCCAGCATTTT. This sequence encodes CASSRDSGGDQPQHF.

The chain couples TRBV5-1 to TRBJ1-4, with a possible D match to TRBD1 (6 bases). V was cut by 3 bases and J by 3 bases, with 12 bases left in between. The germline CDR1 and CDR2 sequences are SGHRS and YFSETQ. CDR3 length equals 15 residues. The CDR3 DNA reads TGCGCCAGCAGCTGGAGCGGGGGGCCTAATGAAAAACTGTTTTTT. Protein: CASSWSGGPNEKLFF.

The chain has TRBV5-4 and TRBJ1-6; D is unresolved. CDR1 SGHNT and CDR2 YYREEE come from the germline V gene (reference sequence). The ends were cut back, 1 base at V and 6 bases at J, with 2 bases in the middle. The CDR3 consists of 12 residues. The DNA for the CDR3 is TGTGCCAGCAGCTTGCTTAATTCACCCCTCCACTTT. This encodes CASSLLNSPLHF.